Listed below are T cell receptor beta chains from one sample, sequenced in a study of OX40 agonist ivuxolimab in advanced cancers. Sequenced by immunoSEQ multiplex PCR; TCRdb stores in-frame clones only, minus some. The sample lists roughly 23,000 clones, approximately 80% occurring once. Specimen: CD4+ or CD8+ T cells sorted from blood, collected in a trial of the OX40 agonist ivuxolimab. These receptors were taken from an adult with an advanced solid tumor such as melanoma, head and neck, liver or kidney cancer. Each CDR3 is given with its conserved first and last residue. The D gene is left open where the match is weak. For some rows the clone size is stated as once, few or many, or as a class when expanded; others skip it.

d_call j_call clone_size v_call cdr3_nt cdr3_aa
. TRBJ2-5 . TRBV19 TGTGCCAGTAGTACGATGGACAGCGGTTCCCAGTACTTC CASSTMDSGSQYF
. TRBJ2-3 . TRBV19 TGTGCCAGTAGCCCGGACACTTCTAGCACAGATACGCAGTATTTT CASSPDTSSTDTQYF
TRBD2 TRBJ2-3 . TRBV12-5 TGTGCTAGTGGTTTGGTACGGTCTAGCGGGACCACAGATACGCAGTATTTT CASGLVRSSGTTDTQYF
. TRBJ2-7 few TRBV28 TGTGCCAGCAGTTTATTTCCGGGGCTCTACGAGCAGTACTTC CASSLFPGLYEQYF
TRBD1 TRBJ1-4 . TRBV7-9 TGTGCCAGCAGCTTTGGGACAGAACTGTTTTTT CASSFGTELFF
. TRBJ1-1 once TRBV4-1 TGCGCCAGCAGCCAAGGAGTGAGTGAAGCTTTCTTT CASSQGVSEAFF
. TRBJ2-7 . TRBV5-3 TGTGCCAGAAGGATAATTGGGCTTACGGGCGAGCAGTACTTC CARRIIGLTGEQYF
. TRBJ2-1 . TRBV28 TGTGCCAGCAGGGGAACTGGGCGGGTCCTCTACAATGAGCAGTTCTTC CASRGTGRVLYNEQFF
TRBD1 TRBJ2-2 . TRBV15 TGTGCCACCAGCAGAGGGGCTATAATGGACAGGGGGTTTTCCGGGGAGCTGTTTTTT CATSRGAIMDRGFSGELFF
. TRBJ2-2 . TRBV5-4 TGTGCCACCTTATCCCCCGGGGGTGAGAACACCGGGGAGCTGTTTTTT CATLSPGGENTGELFF
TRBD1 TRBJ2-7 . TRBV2 TGTGCCACCCAGGGGACAGGGGCGTACGAGCAGTACTTC CATQGTGAYEQYF
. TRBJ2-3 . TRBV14 TGTGCCAGCAGCAAAAGCGAACTAGATGCCTCTAGCACAGATACGCAGTATTTT CASSKSELDASSTDTQYF
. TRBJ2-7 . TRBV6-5 TGTGCCAGCAGTTACGGGAGAACCTTCGAGCAGTACTTC CASSYGRTFEQYF
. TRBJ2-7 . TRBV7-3 TGTGCCAGCAGCCTCTTTAGTGTGTCCTACGAGCAGTACTTC CASSLFSVSYEQYF
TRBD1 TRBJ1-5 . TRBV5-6 TGTGCCAGCAGCTTCACCAGGGGGCTGAGCAATCAGCCCCAGCATTTT CASSFTRGLSNQPQHF
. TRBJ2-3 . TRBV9 TGTGCCAGCAGCGTAGGCACAGATACGCAGTATTTT CASSVGTDTQYF
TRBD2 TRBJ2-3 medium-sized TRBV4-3 TGCGCCAGCAGCCACAATAGCGGGGGGGCCGGAAGTACGCAGTATTTT CASSHNSGGAGSTQYF
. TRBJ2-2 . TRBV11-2 TGTGCCAGCGAACGGGGAACCGGGGAGCTGTTTTTT CASERGTGELFF
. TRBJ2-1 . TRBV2 TGTGCCAGTGATGGGGTTTCCTACAATGAGCAGTTCTTC CASDGVSYNEQFF
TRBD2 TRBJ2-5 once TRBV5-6 TGTGCCAGCAGCTTCCCAGGGACTAACGGGTCCTGGTACCAAGAGACCCAGTACTTC CASSFPGTNGSWYQETQYF
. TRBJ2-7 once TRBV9 TGTGCCAGCAGCGTAAAACTGGACCCGACCCTCTACGAGCAGTACTTC CASSVKLDPTLYEQYF
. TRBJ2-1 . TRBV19 TGTGCCAGTAGTATCGACGGGAGCTCCTACAATGAGCAGTTCTTC CASSIDGSSYNEQFF
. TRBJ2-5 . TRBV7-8 TGTGCCAGCAGCGCAGGCGTAGGGGCTCAAGAGACCCAGTACTTC CASSAGVGAQETQYF
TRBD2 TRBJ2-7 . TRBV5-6 TGTGCCAGCAGCTTCGGCGGGGGCTCCTACGAGCAGTACTTC CASSFGGGSYEQYF
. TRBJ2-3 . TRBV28 TGTGCCAGCAGTTTCGGGGGTCTCACAGATACGCAGTATTTT CASSFGGLTDTQYF
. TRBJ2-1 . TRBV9 TGTGCCAGCAGCGTAGAAGGTTACAATGAGCAGTTCTTC CASSVEGYNEQFF
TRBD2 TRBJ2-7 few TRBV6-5 TGTGCCAGCAGTGGGGGACTAGCGGGATCCTACGAGCAGTACTTC CASSGGLAGSYEQYF
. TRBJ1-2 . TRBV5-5 TGTGCCAGCAGCTCATCGTGGGTTGGGGCGAGGAACTATGGCTACACCTTC CASSSSWVGARNYGYTF
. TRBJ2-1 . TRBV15 TGTGCCACCAGCGGGGGGCTGGGCAATGAGCAGTTCTTC CATSGGLGNEQFF
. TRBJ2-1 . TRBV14 TGTGCCAGCAGCCCTTCCAGGGACAAGAGCTCCTACAATGAGCAGTTCTTC CASSPSRDKSSYNEQFF
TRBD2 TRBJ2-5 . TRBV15 TGTGCCACCAGTTTTGCGGGGGGAACAGAGACCCAGTACTTC CATSFAGGTETQYF
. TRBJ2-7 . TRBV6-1 TGTGCCAGCATGTTTGCCTACGAGCAGTACTTC CASMFAYEQYF
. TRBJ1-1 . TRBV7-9 TGTGCCAGCAGCTACCCCGGGGTTACTGAAGCTTTCTTT CASSYPGVTEAFF
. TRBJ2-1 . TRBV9 TGTGCCAGCAGCGCGGGAGCGACAGGGGAGCAGTTCTTC CASSAGATGEQFF
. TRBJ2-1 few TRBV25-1 TGTGCCAGCAGTGGAGAGAGCTCCTACAATGAGCAGTTCTTC CASSGESSYNEQFF
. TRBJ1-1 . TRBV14 TGTGCCAGCAGCCAGAACCGTGGGCGAACTGAAGCTTTCTTT CASSQNRGRTEAFF
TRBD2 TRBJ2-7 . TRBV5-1 TGCGCCAGCAGCTTTGGAGCGGGGGGGTACTCCTACGAGCAGTACTTC CASSFGAGGYSYEQYF
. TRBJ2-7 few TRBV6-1 TGTGCCAGCAGTTCCCCCTGGGACAACTACGAGCAGTACTTC CASSSPWDNYEQYF
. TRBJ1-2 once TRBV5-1 TGCGCCAGCAGCCTCGGACATATTTATGGCTACACCTTC CASSLGHIYGYTF
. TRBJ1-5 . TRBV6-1 TGTGCCAGCAGTGAAGGTTGGGTTAGCAATCAGCCCCAGCATTTT CASSEGWVSNQPQHF
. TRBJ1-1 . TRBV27 TGTGCCAGCAGTCGTGCCAACATGAACACTGAAGCTTTCTTT CASSRANMNTEAFF
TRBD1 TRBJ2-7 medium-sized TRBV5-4 TGTGCCAGCAGCCGAGGCACAGGGGACGAGCAGTACTTC CASSRGTGDEQYF
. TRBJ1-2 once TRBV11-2 TGTGCCAGCAGCTTAGGACTTTATGGCTACACCTTC CASSLGLYGYTF
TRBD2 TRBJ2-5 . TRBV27 TGTGCCAGCTCCCTGGGCGGGAGGCCCGAGACCCAGTACTTC CASSLGGRPETQYF
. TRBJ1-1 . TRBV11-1 TGTGCCAGCAGCTTAGGGGGGCGAGCCACTGAAGCTTTCTTT CASSLGGRATEAFF
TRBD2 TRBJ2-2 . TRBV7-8 TGTGCCAGCAGCTCCAGCGGGGGGCCCAACCTATACACCGGGGAGCTGTTTTTT CASSSSGGPNLYTGELFF
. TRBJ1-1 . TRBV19 TGTGCCAGTACCCCCGGGACGCGACTGAACACTGAAGCTTTCTTT CASTPGTRLNTEAFF
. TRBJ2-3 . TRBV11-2 TGTGCCAGCAGCTTAGTTGTCAGCAGCACAGATACGCAGTATTTT CASSLVVSSTDTQYF
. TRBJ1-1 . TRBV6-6 TGTGCCAGCAGTTATGGAGGGACTGAAGCTTTCTTT CASSYGGTEAFF
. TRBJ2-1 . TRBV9 TGTGCCAGCAGCGGGGTAGGGGATCCTTCGTACAATGAGCAGTTCTTC CASSGVGDPSYNEQFF
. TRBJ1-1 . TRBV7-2 TGTGCCAGCAGCAGACTTGGACAGCTGAACACTGAAGCTTTCTTT CASSRLGQLNTEAFF
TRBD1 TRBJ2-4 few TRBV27 TGTGCCAGCAGTCCGGTGACAGGGCCAAACATTCAGTACTTC CASSPVTGPNIQYF